What follows is one TCR beta chain and its context. Its matching antigen is unknown. The data were obtained in a study of cytomegalovirus exposure and HLA in healthy donors. Points from the study as a whole: The authors enumerated roughly 180 TCR beta chains as linked to cytomegalovirus. In vitro data verified a few CMV-associated chains as specific for CMV antigens.

TCRdb keeps only in-frame clones here, not all; method: immunoSEQ multiplex PCR. The sample shows tens of thousands of clones, 80% to 85% of them seen only once. The J segment lost 2 bases and the V segment lost 3 bases, leaving 1 base of the junction unmatched. The CDR3 consists of 14 residues. Germline-derived CDR1 and CDR2 are SEHNR and FQNEAQ (reference sequence). Sequencing was done on a sample of PBMCs. The source of this sequence is a woman in her late teens or twenties in good health and CMV-seropositive. The J gene is TRBJ1-5, the V gene TRBV7-9; 7 bases are shared with TRBD1. The DNA of the CDR3 is TGTGCCAGCAGCTTTCAGGGGGGCAATCAGCCCCAGCATTTT. Residues: CASSFQGGNQPQHF.